This T cell receptor (beta chain) appears in the sequencing data of a study of vaccination effects on CD4 cells after COVID-19. Study summary: Relative to the second dose, post-vaccine samples were obtained a median of 72 days later.

Viral peptide pools were used in the ViraFEST assay to expand antigen-specific CD4+ T cells, and sequencing came afterward. It was after around eleven days of culture that CD4+ T cells were isolated. Every participant took two doses of the BNT162b2 or mRNA-1273 vaccine. Vaccine recipients lacked prior SARS-CoV-2 infection and had negative nucleocapsid antibodies. Cultures received IL-2 medium that replaced half the medium on days 3 and 7. The CDR3 runs to 11 residues. V lost 5 bases to trimming and J lost 4 bases, with 6 bases between them. Germline assignment: CDR1 MNHEY and CDR2 SVGEGT. Details on this clone: What it binds is not known.

Broader study findings: Clones that were induced by infection or by vaccine showed marked contraction late after vaccination.

The method was immunoSEQ multiplex PCR; TCRdb's version includes in-frame clones alone and lacks a portion of them. Counted here are more than 65,000 clones, approximately 80% occurring once; the ten biggest clones make up roughly 1.2%. This chain uses TRBV6-2 or TRBV6-3 with TRBJ2-7; a weak D match, TRBD1 (6 bases). This TCR was sampled from a human donor who received a COVID-19 vaccine. The sequencing here drew on CD4+ T cells from PBMCs cultured with HCoV-229E spike peptides, taken after COVID-19 vaccination. In DNA, the CDR3 is TGTGCCAGCAGTGACAGGTACGAGCAGTACGTC. It yields the protein CASSDRYEQYV.